Listed here is a single T cell receptor beta chain. The data derive from a study of blood T cell repertoires in COVID-19. Across the whole study: Samples taken during acute and convalescent COVID-19 were collected in the United States, Italy and Spain. Nucleic acid was either cDNA or gDNA, and it came from T cells, B-cell-depleted T cells, or PBMCs.

As originally analysed: For nucleated cells, counts were estimated from reference gene primer amplification. Data came from immunoSEQ multiplex PCR; TCRdb stores just in-frame clones and leaves some out. V and J calls and clone size are as listed in that table; D and trimming were resolved from the DNA. The table lists 80,000 to 100,000 clones, 90% of them singletons. Per germline, CDR1 SGHDT and CDR2 YYEEEE. Losses at the gene ends were 2 bases for V and 10 bases for J; bases not matched to a gene: 9. The CDR3 consists of 15 residues. The V gene is TRBV5-6, the J gene TRBJ1-6, with 7 bases lining up with TRBD1. The clonotype comes from a man in his fifties or sixties with acute or convalescent COVID-19. What was sequenced was peripheral blood. The CDR3 region has the DNA TGTGCCAGCAGCTTTCGTACAGGGGTATCCTCACCCCTCCACTTT. Translating it yields CASSFRTGVSSPLHF.